What follows are 28 T cell receptor beta chains derived from one specimen sequenced in a study of blood T cell repertoires in COVID-19. Profiled with immunoSEQ multiplex PCR; TCRdb holds only in-frame clones, not every one. The sample shows about 200,000 clones, approximately 86% of them seen only once. Sample: PBMCs or T cells enriched from blood (not recorded which). The receptor set was obtained from a woman aged 25 to 39 who had recovered from COVID-19.

The rearrangement uses TRBV5-1 and TRBJ1-5; 10 bases map to TRBD1. CDR3 length equals 14 residues. The germline CDR1 and CDR2 sequences are SGHRS and YFSETQ. V was pared by 3 bases and J by 5 bases, with 2 bases of the junction left unmatched. CDR3 in amino acids: CASSYGTGDQPQHF. CDR3 DNA: TGCGCCAGCAGCTATGGGACAGGGGATCAGCCCCAGCATTTT. The variable domain in full, with the rest retrieved from reference TRBV5-1 and TRBJ1-5, is KAGVTQTPRYLIKTRGQQVTLSCSPISGHRSVSWYQQTPGQGLQFLFEYFSETQRNKGNFPGRFSGRQFSNSRSEMNVSTLELGDSALYLCASSYGTGDQPQHFGDGTRLSIL.

The chain combines TRBV7-6 with TRBJ1-1, with D unresolved. Germline lookup yields CDR1 SGHVS and CDR2 FNYEAQ. V lost 3 bases and J 1 base, leaving 9 bases between the germline ends. This CDR3 contains 14 residues. The CDR3 loop reads CASSLIRGNTEAFF. CDR3 DNA sequence: TGTGCCAGCAGCTTGATCCGGGGGAACACTGAAGCTTTCTTT.

The V gene is TRBV9, the J gene TRBJ2-6, with 7 nucleotides matching TRBD2. V lost 4 bases and J lost 4; bases outside the gene matches: 8. The CDR3 runs to 16 residues. Germline CDR1 and CDR2: SGDLS and YYNGEE. CDR3 region: CASSPPGGSGANVLTF. For the CDR3, the DNA is TGTGCCAGCAGCCCTCCGGGGGGATCCGGGGCCAACGTCCTGACTTTC.

Concerning this clone itself: Other DNA sequences of this sample code for an identical CDR3. The CDR3 spells CASSVEGAGGYTF. CDR3 sequence (DNA): TGTGCCAGCAGCGTAGAGGGGGCGGGCGGCTACACCTTC. This chain links TRBV9 with TRBJ1-2; 7 bases map to TRBD1. The CDR3 is 13 amino acids. The germline V gene has CDR1 SGDLS and CDR2 YYNGEE. The V segment lost 0 bases and the J segment 8 bases; nucleotides outside the gene matches: 4.

The CDR3 here is CASSPPPSPLNYGYTF. Written as DNA, the CDR3 is TGTGCCAGCTCACCTCCCCCCTCCCCCTTGAACTATGGCTACACCTTC. The chain couples TRBV18 to TRBJ1-2; no firm D call. The germline V and J ends were trimmed by 3 bases and 2 bases, with 16 bases remaining between them. Germline lookup yields CDR1 KGHSH and CDR2 LQKENI. This CDR3 contains 16 residues.

This chain connects TRBV7-3 to TRBJ2-1; D is possibly TRBD2 (5 bases). Germline V lookup: CDR1 SGHTA, CDR2 FQGTGA. This CDR3 has 15 amino acids. V was trimmed by 5 bases and J by 7 bases, leaving 18 bases between them. This CDR3 is CASSQRGRSGNEQFF. The CDR3 DNA follows: TGTGCCAGCAGCCAACGGGGTCGCTCCGGGAATGAGCAGTTCTTC.

The rearrangement links TRBV29-1 to TRBJ1-1; TRBD1 is a possible D gene (6 bases). CDR1 is SQVTM, CDR2 ANQGSEA, per germline. CDR3 length equals 12 residues. V was trimmed by 3 bases and J by 12 bases, leaving 17 bases between them. The CDR3 spells CSVDRGALGTFF. In DNA form, the CDR3 reads TGCAGCGTTGACCGGGGGGCATTGGGAACTTTCTTT.

V and J are TRBV15 and TRBJ2-5; D possibly corresponds to TRBD2 (6 bases). The CDR3 extends over 16 amino acids. Trimming removed 0 bases from V and 4 bases from J, with 15 bases in between. Looked up from germline, CDR1 is LNHNV and CDR2 is YYDKDF (reference sequence). This chain's CDR3 is CATSRDQTSILETQYF. DNA of the CDR3: TGTGCCACCAGCAGAGATCAAACTAGCATATTAGAGACCCAGTACTTC.

V is TRBV5-6 and J is TRBJ2-7; D gene unclear. The germline V and J ends were trimmed by 0 bases and 0 bases, with 7 bases remaining between them. In germline, CDR1 is SGHDT, CDR2 YYEEEE. This CDR3 comprises 14 residues. CDR3 in amino acids: CASSLAGISYEQYF. In nucleotides, the CDR3 is TGTGCCAGCAGCTTGGCGGGTATCTCCTACGAGCAGTACTTC.

Only a few counts were recorded for this clone. V usage is TRBV25-1 and J usage is TRBJ2-7, with no clear D. The germline gives CDR1 MGHDK, CDR2 SYGVNS. The CDR3 loop spans 12 amino acids. The V and J ends lost 3 bases and 2 bases respectively, with 5 bases between them. CDR3 protein: CASSEAAYEQYF. The CDR3 DNA is TGTGCCAGCAGTGAGGCAGCCTACGAGCAGTACTTC.

The chain employs TRBV30 and TRBJ2-7; 7 nucleotides match TRBD1. The CDR3 consists of 15 residues. Germline CDR1 reads GTSNPN; CDR2 reads SVGIG (reference sequence). After removal of 4 bases from V and 3 bases from J, the junction contained 12 bases not matched to a gene. The CDR3 region is CAWTLKTGTYYEQYF. CDR3 DNA: TGTGCCTGGACTCTTAAGACAGGGACCTACTACGAGCAGTACTTC. Using reference TRBV30 and TRBJ2-7 for the parts outside the CDR3, the full variable domain is SQTIHQWPATLVQPVGSPLSLECTVEGTSNPNLYWYRQAAGRGLQLLFYSVGIGQISSEVPQNLSASRPQDRQFILSSKKLLLSDSGFYLCAWTLKTGTYYEQYFGPGTRLTVT.

V and J are TRBV5-1 and TRBJ1-5, with 8 bases fitting TRBD1. V trimming: 2 bases; J trimming: 4 bases; junction bases outside the gene matches: 5. The CDR3 runs to 15 residues. The V gene's germline CDR1 is SGHRS and CDR2 YFSETQ. The CDR3 protein is CASSFQGAKNQPQHF. CDR3 coding DNA: TGCGCCAGCAGCTTCCAGGGGGCGAAAAATCAGCCCCAGCATTTT.

The gene calls are TRBV29-1 and TRBJ1-1; 8 nucleotides align to TRBD1. The germline V gene has CDR1 SQVTM and CDR2 ANQGSEA. The CDR3 has 12 amino acids. The J segment lost 5 bases and the V segment lost 8 bases, leaving 7 bases of the junction unmatched. The CDR3 protein is CSTYRGSTEAFF. CDR3 nucleotide sequence: TGCAGCACATACAGGGGGAGTACTGAAGCTTTCTTT.

This chain links TRBV7-9 with TRBJ2-3, with 13 bases fitting TRBD2. In germline, CDR1 is SEHNR, CDR2 FQNEAQ (reference sequence). After removal of 1 base from V and 2 bases from J, the junction contained 6 bases not matched to a gene. The CDR3 runs to 18 residues. The CDR3 nucleotides are TGTGCCAGCAGCTTAGGACTAGCGGGAGGATTTGTCACAGATACGCAGTATTTT. This translates into CASSLGLAGGFVTDTQYF. Full variable domain (remainder filled in from reference TRBV7-9 and TRBJ2-3): DTGVSQNPRHKITKRGQNVTFRCDPISEHNRLYWYRQTLGQGPEFLTYFQNEAQLEKSRLLSDRFSAERPKGSFSTLEIQRTEQGDSAMYLCASSLGLAGGFVTDTQYFGPGTRLTVL.

J is TRBJ1-2 and V is TRBV19; D is undetermined. Trimming pared 3 bases from V and 2 bases from J, leaving 10 bases between. The V gene's germline CDR1 is LNHDA and CDR2 SQIVND (reference sequence). CDR3 length: 14 residues. In nucleotides, the CDR3 is TGTGCCAGTAGTATCTGGCGGAGAAACTATGGCTACACCTTC. It codes for CASSIWRRNYGYTF. The full variable domain, in which reference TRBV19 and TRBJ1-2 provide the parts outside the CDR3, is DGGITQSPKYLFRKEGQNVTLSCEQNLNHDAMYWYRQDPGQGLRLIYYSQIVNDFQKGDIAEGYSVSREKKESFPLTVTSAQKNPTAFYLCASSIWRRNYGYTFGSGTRLTVV.

The rearrangement links TRBV7-2 to TRBJ2-1; 10 bases map to TRBD2. Germline-derived CDR1 and CDR2 are SGHTA and FQGNSA. Trimming cost V 1 base and J 4 bases; bases outside gene matches: 10. This CDR3 is 18 amino acids long. CDR3 nucleotides: TGTGCCAGCAGCTTAGGTACGGCTAGCGGGAGAGATTACAATGAGCAGTTCTTC. Translation gives CASSLGTASGRDYNEQFF.

The V and J genes are TRBV9 and TRBJ1-2, with D hard to call. Germline-derived CDR1 and CDR2 are SGDLS and YYNGEE. Trimming took off 4 bases at V and 5 bases at J, with 15 bases between the two ends. The CDR3 sequence is 14 residues long. This CDR3 reads CASSRGGPNYGYTF. The CDR3 region has the DNA TGTGCCAGCAGCCGTGGAGGACCCAATTATGGCTACACCTTC.

The chain employs TRBV6-5 and TRBJ2-7; D ambiguous. V lost 0 bases to trimming and J lost 4 bases, with 13 bases between them. Germline V gene lookup returns CDR1 MNHEY and CDR2 SVGAGI. This CDR3 comprises 15 residues. CDR3 in amino acids: CASSYSPAGQYEQYF. In DNA, the CDR3 is TGTGCCAGCAGTTACTCCCCGGCAGGTCAGTACGAGCAGTACTTC.

The genes are TRBV7-9 and TRBJ2-1; D remains ambiguous. Germline V CDR1 and CDR2: SEHNR, FQNEAQ (reference sequence). The CDR3 extends over 16 amino acids. Trimming pared 1 base from V and 7 bases from J, leaving 17 bases between. This CDR3 is CASSLVVSLSQNEQFF. DNA for the CDR3: TGTGCCAGCAGCTTAGTAGTTAGCCTTTCTCAGAATGAGCAGTTCTTC.

CDR3 nucleotide sequence: TGCAGCGTTCTCGGGGGATTGGACGGCCAGACTAACTATGGCTACACCTTC. Translating it yields CSVLGGLDGQTNYGYTF. The V gene is TRBV29-1, the J gene TRBJ1-2; tentative D call: TRBD1 (5 bases). Trimming took off 5 bases at V and 0 bases at J, with 22 bases between the two ends. Germline loops: CDR1 SQVTM, CDR2 ANQGSEA. The CDR3 extends over 17 amino acids.

The chain joins TRBV12-3 or TRBV12-4 to TRBJ2-5, with D perhaps TRBD2 (5 bases). This CDR3 has 12 residues. V was trimmed by 8 bases and J by 4 bases, leaving 11 bases between them. The CDR3 DNA reads TGTGCCAGCGGAAGAGGGCCAGAGACCCAGTACTTC. Its translation: CASGRGPETQYF.

This chain uses TRBV5-5 with TRBJ2-1; no definite D call. This CDR3 has 15 residues. Trimming left V 0 bases short and J 4 bases short, with 11 bases between. CDR1 and CDR2 from the germline V gene are SGHKS and YYEKEE (reference sequence). The CDR3 protein is CASSLAPRSYNEQFF. The CDR3 DNA sequence: TGTGCCAGCAGCTTGGCGCCTAGAAGTTACAATGAGCAGTTCTTC.

The chain employs TRBV18 and TRBJ2-3; 8 bases line up with TRBD1. The CDR3 spans 17 residues. Per the germline V gene, CDR1 is KGHSH and CDR2 is LQKENI. The J segment lost 2 bases and the V segment lost 6 bases, leaving 13 bases of the junction unmatched. The CDR3 sequence: CASSPYSGTGNTDTQYF. The CDR3 DNA sequence: TGTGCCAGCTCCCCGTACTCCGGGACAGGAAACACAGATACGCAGTATTTT.

The V call is TRBV2, the J call TRBJ2-2, with D possibly being TRBD2 (5 bases). CDR3 length: 15 residues. V gave up 6 bases and J gave up 1 base, with 12 bases separating them. From germline, CDR1 is SNHLY and CDR2 FYNNEI. CDR3 DNA: TGTGCCAGCAGCCGGAGGCCAGTGAACACCGGGGAGCTGTTTTTT. Translation gives CASSRRPVNTGELFF.

The chain joins TRBV7-9 to TRBJ2-2; 9 bases align to TRBD1. Germline lookup yields CDR1 SEHNR and CDR2 FQNEAQ (reference sequence). With 5 bases clipped from V and 3 bases from J, the junction kept 10 bases outside the gene matches. The CDR3 consists of 17 residues. The CDR3 coding sequence is TGTGCCAGCAGCCACCCTAAGACAGGGGGTGACACCGGGGAGCTGTTTTTT. It encodes CASSHPKTGGDTGELFF.

This clone came up once. The CDR3 nucleotides are TGTGCCAGCAGCTTCGGGACAGGGATTCAGCCCCAGCATTTT. It specifies CASSFGTGIQPQHF. This chain links TRBV7-9 with TRBJ1-5, with 9 nucleotides matching TRBD1. This CDR3 is 14 amino acids long. Per the germline V gene, CDR1 is SEHNR and CDR2 is FQNEAQ (reference sequence). V lost 3 bases to trimming and J lost 6 bases; unmatched junction nucleotides: 3.

In DNA, the CDR3 is TGTGCCAGCAGCGGGCGATTCGGGACAGGGTATGAAAAACTGTTTTTT. Translation gives CASSGRFGTGYEKLFF. The chain joins TRBV9 to TRBJ1-4; 9 nucleotides agree with TRBD1. Trimming took 3 bases from V and 6 from J; bases not matched to a gene: 9. Germline values: CDR1 SGDLS, CDR2 YYNGEE. The CDR3 consists of 16 residues.

The genes are TRBV7-2 and TRBJ1-6; 7 nucleotides align to TRBD1. Germline V lookup: CDR1 SGHTA, CDR2 FQGNSA. The CDR3 sequence is 14 residues long. J lost 8 bases, V lost 0 bases, and 1 base had no gene match. CDR3 bases: TGTGCCAGCAGCTTAGCGGGGACAGATTCACCCCTCCACTTT. Residues: CASSLAGTDSPLHF.